These 3 T cell receptor beta chains came from one sample sequenced in a study of blood T cell repertoires in COVID-19. Sequencing used immunoSEQ multiplex PCR; TCRdb keeps in-frame clones, though not all of them. The profile shows around 700,000 clones, 85% to 90% of them singletons. The sequencing input was peripheral blood. The receptors stem from a woman between 18 and 29 years old with acute or convalescent COVID-19.

The J gene is TRBJ1-5, the V gene TRBV7-8, with D possibly matching TRBD1 (5 bases). CDR3 length: 14 amino acids. The germline CDR1 and CDR2 sequences are SGHVS and FQNEAQ. V lost 5 bases, J lost 7 bases, and 15 bases lay in between. The CDR3 spells CASSLQTVEQPQHF. For the CDR3, the DNA is TGTGCCAGCAGCCTTCAGACAGTAGAACAGCCCCAGCATTTT.

The V and J genes are TRBV30 and TRBJ2-1; D might be TRBD1 (5 bases). This CDR3 region has 15 residues. The germline V gene has CDR1 GTSNPN and CDR2 SVGIG (reference sequence). V gave up 5 bases and J gave up 0 bases, with 14 bases separating them. The CDR3 DNA reads TGTGCCTGGCAGACAGCCCACACCTCCTACAATGAGCAGTTCTTC. This encodes CAWQTAHTSYNEQFF.

V and J are TRBV4-2 and TRBJ2-1; TRBD2 matches 7 bases. CDR1 LGHNA and CDR2 YNFKEQ come from the germline V gene. This CDR3 has 16 residues. V lost 5 bases, J lost 6 bases, and 13 bases stayed unmatched. As DNA, the CDR3 is TGTGCCAGCAGCTACCGGTTGGGGGGGGACGCCAATGAGCAGTTCTTC. It yields the protein CASSYRLGGDANEQFF.